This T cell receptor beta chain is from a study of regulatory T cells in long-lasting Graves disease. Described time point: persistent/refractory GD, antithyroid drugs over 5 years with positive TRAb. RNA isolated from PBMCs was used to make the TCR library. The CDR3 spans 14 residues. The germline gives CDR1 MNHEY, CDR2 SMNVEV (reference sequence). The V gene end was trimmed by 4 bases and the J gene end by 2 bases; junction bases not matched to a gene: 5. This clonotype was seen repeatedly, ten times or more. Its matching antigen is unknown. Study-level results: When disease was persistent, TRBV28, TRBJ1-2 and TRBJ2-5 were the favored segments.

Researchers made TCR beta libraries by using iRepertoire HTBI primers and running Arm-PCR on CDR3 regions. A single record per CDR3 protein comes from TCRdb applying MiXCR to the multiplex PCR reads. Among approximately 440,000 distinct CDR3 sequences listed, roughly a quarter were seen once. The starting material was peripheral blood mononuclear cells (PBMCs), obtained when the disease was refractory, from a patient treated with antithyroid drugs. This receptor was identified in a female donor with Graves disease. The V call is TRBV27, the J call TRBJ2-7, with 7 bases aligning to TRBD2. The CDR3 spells CASSSGLGAYEQYF. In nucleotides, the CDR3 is TGTGCCAGCAGTTCCGGACTAGGCGCCTACGAGCAGTACTTC.